The 18 T cell receptor beta chains in this list originate from one sample, sequenced in a study of early T cells in non-severe SARS-CoV-2 infection. Each CDR3 protein gets one entry after TCRdb re-called the 5' RACE reads with MiXCR. The sample yields around 100,000 distinct CDR3 sequences, roughly 14% seen once. Sequencing was carried out using whole blood. All receptors derive from an adult who was a healthcare worker with PCR-confirmed SARS-CoV-2 infection or an uninfected control (not recorded which).

There are many counts of this clonotype. The rearrangement uses TRBV15 and TRBJ2-7; TRBD2 matches at 11 bases. V trimming: 0 bases; J trimming: 0 bases; junction bases outside the gene matches: 4. Germline loops: CDR1 LNHNV, CDR2 YYDKDF (reference sequence). The CDR3 sequence is 17 residues long. The DNA of the CDR3 is TGTGCCACCAGCAGAGATGGTAGCGGGAGGGACTCCTACGAGCAGTACTTC. It yields the protein CATSRDGSGRDSYEQYF.

This clonotype has only a few counts. The V call is TRBV7-9, the J call TRBJ2-1; 9 bases align to TRBD2. CDR1 SEHNR and CDR2 FQNEAQ come from the germline V gene (reference sequence). The CDR3 extends over 17 amino acids. V was clipped by 0 bases and J by 0 bases; unmatched bases: 3. DNA for the CDR3: TGTGCCAGCAGCTTAGCCGGGACTAGCTTCTCCTACAATGAGCAGTTCTTC. Translated, it gives CASSLAGTSFSYNEQFF.

The table lists this clonotype with many counts. V gene TRBV12-3 or TRBV12-4 combines with J gene TRBJ1-4; a weak D match, TRBD1 (5 bases). The CDR3 has 18 amino acids. The V and J ends lost 8 bases and 2 bases respectively, with 24 bases between them. DNA for the CDR3: TGTGCCAGCTACCCTAGGGGTCATCCGATCGCGACTAATGAAAAACTGTTTTTT. It is translated as CASYPRGHPIATNEKLFF.

In the case of this clonotype: One end of the junction does not line up with germline, which may come from a read error. The genes are TRBV6-1 and TRBJ2-5; 7 bases are shared with TRBD2. This CDR3 is built from 15 residues. CDR1 MNHNS and CDR2 SASEGT come from the germline V gene. CDR3 loop: CASSETSWSGETQHF. In nucleotides, the CDR3 is TGTGCCAGCAGTGAGACTAGCTGGAGTGGTGAGACCCAGCACTTC.

This clonotype has just a few counts. The chain carries TRBV5-1 and TRBJ2-5; D is possibly TRBD1 or TRBD2 (6 bases each). V dropped 0 bases and J dropped 2 bases, with 11 bases sitting between them. From germline, CDR1 is SGHRS and CDR2 YFSETQ. CDR3 length equals 15 residues. The CDR3 sequence is CASSLAGGGQETQYF. Here the CDR3 DNA reads TGCGCCAGCAGCTTGGCCGGGGGCGGACAAGAGACCCAGTACTTC.

This clonotype was recorded many times. Here the CDR3 reads CASSFTPMTGEGYTF. The DNA for the CDR3 is TGTGCCAGCAGTTTTACCCCAATGACAGGGGAAGGCTACACCTTC. The chain combines TRBV12-3 or TRBV12-4 with TRBJ1-2, with 8 bases lining up with TRBD1. V lost 3 bases and J lost 8; bases outside the gene matches: 11. The CDR3 totals 15 residues.

This chain's CDR3 is CASSSPRHEQFF. CDR3 nucleotides: TGTGCCAGCAGTTCCCCTAGGCATGAGCAGTTCTTC. This sequence joins TRBV6-2 or TRBV6-3 and TRBJ2-1; D call uncertain. V lost 4 bases and J lost 8, with 9 bases in between. Germline V gives CDR1 MNHEY, CDR2 SVGEGT. CDR3 length: 12 amino acids.

This clonotype has a handful of counts. In DNA, the CDR3 is TGTGCCAGCTCACCCACTAGCGTGAGCTCCTACGAGCAGTACTTC. This codes for CASSPTSVSSYEQYF. This chain uses TRBV18 with TRBJ2-7; 7 nucleotides match TRBD2. With 3 bases clipped from V and 0 bases from J, the junction kept 5 bases outside the gene matches. CDR1 and CDR2 (germline): KGHSH, LQKENI. The CDR3 is made up of 15 amino acids.

The V call is TRBV20-1, the J call TRBJ1-1, with D possibly being TRBD1 (6 bases). This CDR3 region has 13 residues. V gave up 5 bases and J gave up 2 bases, with 12 bases separating them. CDR1 is DFQATT, CDR2 SNEGSKA, per germline (reference sequence). The CDR3 is CSAWGRVNTEAFF. For the CDR3, the DNA is TGCAGTGCTTGGGGGCGCGTAAACACTGAAGCTTTCTTT.

The chain recombines TRBV13 with TRBJ1-1; TRBD1 might be the D (6 bases). Between the trimmed V and J ends, which lost 5 bases and 3 bases, there was a span of 13 bases. The germline V gene has CDR1 PRHDT and CDR2 FYEKMQ (reference sequence). The CDR3 runs to 14 residues. The CDR3, as DNA: TGTGCCAGCAGCCCCTGGACAGCATACACTGAAGCTTTCTTT. Its protein is CASSPWTAYTEAFF.

This clonotype has at least ten counts. This chain joins TRBV5-1 and TRBJ2-7, with D possibly TRBD2 on 6 matching bases. CDR1 SGHRS and CDR2 YFSETQ come from the germline V gene. Trimming stripped 0 bases from V and 9 bases from J, with 16 bases between. There are 14 residues in the CDR3. CDR3 sequence reads: CASSLGHGGEGQYF. The DNA for the CDR3 is TGCGCCAGCAGCTTGGGACATGGAGGGGAAGGGCAGTACTTC. The full variable domain, in which reference TRBV5-1 and TRBJ2-7 provide the parts outside the CDR3, is KAGVTQTPRYLIKTRGQQVTLSCSPISGHRSVSWYQQTPGQGLQFLFEYFSETQRNKGNFPGRFSGRQFSNSRSEMNVSTLELGDSALYLCASSLGHGGEGQYFGPGTRLTVT.

DNA of the CDR3: TGCAGCGTCGTGCTCCAGGGGGCACGGAATCAGCCCCAGCATTTT. It translates to CSVVLQGARNQPQHF. The chain joins TRBV29-1 to TRBJ1-5; TRBD1 agrees at 8 bases. Per the germline V gene, CDR1 is SQVTM and CDR2 is ANQGSEA. The trim removed 6 bases at V and 4 bases at J, leaving 11 bases unmatched. The CDR3 is 15 residues long.

This clonotype was recorded a few times. This sequence joins TRBV11-2 and TRBJ1-2, with D perhaps matching TRBD1 (5 bases). Deletions cut 3 bases from V and 14 bases from J, with 19 bases between. The length of the CDR3 is 13 residues. Germline V gene sequence: CDR1 SGHAT, CDR2 FQNNGV. CDR3 in DNA: TGTGCCAGCAGCTTGGGACTTAGTCACCGTATGACCTTC. Amino acid sequence: CASSLGLSHRMTF.

This clonotype was counted many times. CDR3 DNA: TGTGCCAGCAGCCACCTTGGGGCGGATACGCAGTATTTT. This gives the protein CASSHLGADTQYF. This sequence joins TRBV12-3 or TRBV12-4 and TRBJ2-3; D perhaps matches TRBD1 (5 bases). V lost 6 bases to trimming and J lost 6 bases, with 13 bases between them. The CDR3 runs to 13 residues.

This clonotype showed up just once. The gene calls are TRBV28 and TRBJ2-7, with TRBD2 identical over 9 bases. The CDR3 totals 12 residues. V dropped 5 bases and J dropped 6; count of bases not matched to a gene: 2. CDR1 and CDR2 from the germline V gene are MDHEN and SYDVKM. The CDR3 here is CASSPSGVEQYF. For the CDR3, the DNA is TGTGCCAGCAGTCCTAGCGGGGTCGAGCAGTACTTC.

As for this clonotype: This may stem from a read error, because a much larger clone lies one nucleotide away. In DNA form, the CDR3 reads TGTGCCAGCACCGAAGCGGGAGCGGACTACAATGGGCAGTTCTTC. It translates to CASTEAGADYNGQFF. The genes are TRBV28 and TRBJ2-1, with TRBD2 identical over 8 bases. The length of the CDR3 is 15 residues. Germline-derived CDR1 and CDR2 are MDHEN and SYDVKM.

This clonotype was detected ten times or more. The chain carries TRBV20-1 and TRBJ2-7; tentative D call: TRBD1 (6 bases). V dropped 4 bases and J dropped 7 bases, with 11 bases sitting between them. The CDR3 runs 11 residues. The V gene's germline CDR1 is DFQATT and CDR2 SNEGSKA (reference sequence). The CDR3 region is CSATRTEEQYF. In nucleotides, the CDR3 is TGCAGTGCTACAAGGACAGAAGAGCAGTACTTC.

This clonotype was found many times. One end of the junction varies from germline; a read error may be responsible. The CDR3 sequence: CASSLAGPTDTQYF. In nucleotides, the CDR3 is TGTGCCAGCAGCCTAGCGGGACCCACAGATACGCAGTATTTT. The chain carries TRBV7-9 and TRBJ2-3, with 9 positions matching TRBD2. The CDR3 covers 14 residues. Germline V gives CDR1 SEHNR, CDR2 FQNEAQ (reference sequence).